Listed here are 13 T cell receptor beta chains from one sample, sequenced in a study of immune evolution from preneoplasia to lung adenocarcinoma. This table comes from immunoSEQ multiplex PCR, and its TCRdb copy is limited to in-frame clones, with some not included. The sample includes approximately 4,900 clones, roughly three quarters seen only once; the top ten take 8.2%. The sequencing input was FFPE minimally invasive lung adenocarcinoma tissue. The receptors come from a person aged 65-85 years with lung adenocarcinoma.

This chain joins TRBV5-1 and TRBJ1-4, with a weak D call TRBD1 (5 bases). Trimming removed 3 bases from V and 5 bases from J, with 17 bases in between. The germline V gene encodes CDR1 SGHRS and CDR2 YFSETQ. This CDR3 comprises 16 residues. CDR3: CASSSRKTGGNEKLFF. The CDR3 DNA is TGCGCCAGCAGCTCACGCAAAACGGGGGGGAATGAAAAACTGTTTTTT.

There are a few counts of this clone. V usage is TRBV5-6 and J usage is TRBJ1-6; tentatively, D is TRBD1 (6 bases). This CDR3 region has 15 residues. Trimming shortened V by 6 bases and J by 7 bases, and 17 bases separated the two germline ends. Looked up from germline, CDR1 is SGHDT and CDR2 is YYEEEE. The CDR3 DNA follows: TGTGCCAGCATTGACGGGACATATGACAATTCACCCCTCCACTTT. Protein: CASIDGTYDNSPLHF.

This chain joins TRBV11-1 and TRBJ2-1, with 11 nucleotides matching TRBD2. The CDR3 is 15 residues long. CDR1 SGHAT and CDR2 FQDESV come from the germline V gene (reference sequence). V shed 3 bases and J 9 bases; nucleotides not matched to a gene: 7. CDR3 in DNA: TGTGCCAGCAGCTTTAGCGGGGGGGGAAACGGTGAGCAGTTCTTC. This gives the protein CASSFSGGGNGEQFF.

The chain has TRBV27 and TRBJ1-1; 8 positions match TRBD1. The CDR3 length is 14 residues. Germline V gene sequence: CDR1 MNHEY, CDR2 SMNVEV (reference sequence). V trimming: 3 bases; J trimming: 0 bases; junction bases outside the gene matches: 0. The CDR3 DNA follows: TGTGCCAGCAGTTTGGACAGGGTGAACACTGAAGCTTTCTTT. It translates to CASSLDRVNTEAFF.

The rearrangement joins TRBV6-1 to TRBJ1-5; D may be TRBD1 (5 bases). Germline loops: CDR1 MNHNS, CDR2 SASEGT. V was trimmed by 1 base and J by 9 bases, leaving 13 bases between them. There are 14 residues in the CDR3. This CDR3 is CASSEEWGSRPQHF. CDR3 nucleotide sequence: TGTGCCAGCAGTGAAGAGTGGGGGTCGCGGCCCCAGCATTTT.

The J gene is TRBJ2-3, the V gene TRBV19; D remains unclear. The length of the CDR3 is 14 residues. Germline V lookup: CDR1 LNHDA, CDR2 SQIVND (reference sequence). V was trimmed by 5 bases and J by 6 bases, leaving 15 bases between them. DNA for the CDR3: TGTGCCAGTAGTCCCCGTACTCAAAGCGATACGCAGTATTTT. This codes for CASSPRTQSDTQYF.

This clone turned up a few times. The CDR3 spells CASSLTSGRGEQYF. Here the CDR3 DNA reads TGTGCCAGCAGCCTTACTAGCGGGAGGGGGGAGCAGTACTTC. The chain joins TRBV9 to TRBJ2-7; 13 bases line up with TRBD2. Trimming at V came to 4 bases and at J to 7 bases, leaving 5 bases not matched to a gene. The CDR3 covers 14 residues. Germline CDR1 is SGDLS and CDR2 is YYNGEE.

The chain recombines TRBV7-2 with TRBJ2-2; D gene ambiguous. Per germline, CDR1 SGHTA and CDR2 FQGNSA. V shed 0 bases and J shed 5 bases, with 7 bases lying between them. The CDR3 has 14 amino acids. The CDR3 DNA reads TGTGCCAGCAGCTTAGCGATGGGGACCGGGGAGCTGTTTTTT. Protein product: CASSLAMGTGELFF.

This clone was detected only a few times. CDR3 bases: TGTGCCTGGAGTGGGGGACAGGGGGCAGATACGCAGTATTTT. As protein: CAWSGGQGADTQYF. This chain links TRBV30 with TRBJ2-3; the match to TRBD1 covers 11 bases. The V gene's germline CDR1 is GTSNPN and CDR2 SVGIG (reference sequence). The J segment lost 4 bases and the V segment lost 1 base, leaving 1 base of the junction unmatched. CDR3 size: 14 residues.

This clone was seen more than once but under ten times. This chain connects TRBV27 to TRBJ1-5; maybe TRBD1 (5 bases). Germline-derived CDR1 and CDR2 are MNHEY and SMNVEV (reference sequence). The V end lost 6 bases, the J end lost 1 base, and 10 bases lay between the germline ends. CDR3 size: 14 residues. CDR3 in amino acids: CASSPWGSNQPQHF. Here the CDR3 DNA reads TGTGCCAGCAGCCCTTGGGGCAGCAATCAGCCCCAGCATTTT.

The rearrangement uses TRBV19 and TRBJ1-1; 9 bases are shared with TRBD1. CDR1 and CDR2 from the germline V gene are LNHDA and SQIVND (reference sequence). The CDR3 runs to 15 residues. Germline trimming cut 5 bases from V and 3 bases from J; bases unmatched to any gene: 7. CDR3 amino acids: CASSPGDRDYTEAFF. DNA for the CDR3: TGTGCCAGTAGTCCAGGGGACAGGGACTACACTGAAGCTTTCTTT.

This sequence joins TRBV19 and TRBJ2-7, with 8 bases matching TRBD1. The V and J ends lost 10 bases and 2 bases, in that order; junction bases with no gene match: 4. The CDR3 consists of 12 residues. The germline V gene has CDR1 LNHDA and CDR2 SQIVND (reference sequence). The CDR3 reads CATTRGPYEQYF. The CDR3 DNA reads as TGTGCCACGACCAGGGGGCCCTACGAGCAGTACTTC.

The chain employs TRBV6-6 and TRBJ2-4, with 12 positions matching TRBD1. V trimming: 5 bases; J trimming: 7 bases; junction bases outside the gene matches: 9. Germline lookup yields CDR1 MNHNY and CDR2 SVGAGI (reference sequence). This CDR3 comprises 16 residues. The CDR3, as DNA: TGTGCCAGCAGTGGGACAGGGGGCCTAGGGGGTAACATTCAGTACTTC. Protein sequence: CASSGTGGLGGNIQYF.